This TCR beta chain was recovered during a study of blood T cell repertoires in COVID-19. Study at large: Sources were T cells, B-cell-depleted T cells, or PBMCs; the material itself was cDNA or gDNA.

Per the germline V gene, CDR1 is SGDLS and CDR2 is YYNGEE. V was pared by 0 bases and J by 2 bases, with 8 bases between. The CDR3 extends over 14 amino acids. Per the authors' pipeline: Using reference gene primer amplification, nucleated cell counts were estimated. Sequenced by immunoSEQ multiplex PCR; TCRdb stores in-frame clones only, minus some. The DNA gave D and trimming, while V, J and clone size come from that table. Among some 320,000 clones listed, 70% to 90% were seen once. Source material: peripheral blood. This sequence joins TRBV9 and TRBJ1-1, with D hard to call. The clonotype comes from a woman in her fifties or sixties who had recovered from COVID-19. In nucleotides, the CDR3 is TGTGCCAGCAGCGTAGCACAGTCTAACACTGAAGCTTTCTTT. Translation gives CASSVAQSNTEAFF.